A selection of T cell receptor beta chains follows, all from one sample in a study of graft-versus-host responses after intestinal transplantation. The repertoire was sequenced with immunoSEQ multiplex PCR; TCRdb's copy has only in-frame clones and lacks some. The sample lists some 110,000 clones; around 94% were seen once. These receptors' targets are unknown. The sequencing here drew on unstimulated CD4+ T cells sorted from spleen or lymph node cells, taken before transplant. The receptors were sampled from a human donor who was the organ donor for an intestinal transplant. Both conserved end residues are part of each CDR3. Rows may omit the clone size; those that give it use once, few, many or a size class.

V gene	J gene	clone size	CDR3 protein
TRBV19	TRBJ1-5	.	CASSLQGLGNQPQHF
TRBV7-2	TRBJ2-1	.	CASSLGGGTSYNEQFF
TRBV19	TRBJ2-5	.	CASSPLGTETQYF
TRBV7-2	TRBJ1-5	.	CASSPKGDQPQHF
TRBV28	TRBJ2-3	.	CASRPPQASTYSTDTQYF
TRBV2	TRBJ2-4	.	CASSEQAKNIQYF
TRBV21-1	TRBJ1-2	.	CASSKDGGQKLPYGYTF
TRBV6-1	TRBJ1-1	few	CASSGQRNTEAFF
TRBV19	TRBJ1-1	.	CASTKNTEAFF
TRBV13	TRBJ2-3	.	CASSTAGLTSGFFTDTQYF
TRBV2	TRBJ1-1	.	CASSVGGTEAFF
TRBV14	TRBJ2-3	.	CASSLRLVGFTDTQYF
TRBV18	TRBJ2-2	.	CASSPGHNTGELFF
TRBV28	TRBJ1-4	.	CASSSPGPNEKLFF
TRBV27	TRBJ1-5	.	CASSLTGTNSNQPQHF